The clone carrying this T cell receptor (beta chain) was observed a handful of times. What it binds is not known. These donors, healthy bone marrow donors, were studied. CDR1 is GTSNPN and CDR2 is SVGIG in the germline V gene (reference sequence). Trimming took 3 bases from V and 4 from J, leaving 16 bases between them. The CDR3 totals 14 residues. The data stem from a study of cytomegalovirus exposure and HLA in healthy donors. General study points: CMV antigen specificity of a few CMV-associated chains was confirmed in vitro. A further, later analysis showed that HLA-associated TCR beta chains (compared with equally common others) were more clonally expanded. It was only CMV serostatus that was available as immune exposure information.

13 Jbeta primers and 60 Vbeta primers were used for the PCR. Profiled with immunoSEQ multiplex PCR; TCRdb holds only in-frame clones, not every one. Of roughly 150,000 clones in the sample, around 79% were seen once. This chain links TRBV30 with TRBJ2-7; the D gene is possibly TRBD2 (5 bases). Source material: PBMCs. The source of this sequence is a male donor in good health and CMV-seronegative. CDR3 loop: CAWSVNLRGYEQYF. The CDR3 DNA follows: TGTGCCTGGAGCGTAAACCTCCGGGGATACGAGCAGTACTTC.